This T cell receptor (beta chain) is drawn from a study of technical replicates of blood from four donors. CDR1 SQVTM and CDR2 ANQGSEA come from the germline V gene. There are 11 residues in the CDR3. The V and J ends lost 5 bases and 7 bases respectively, with 11 bases between them. This clone was counted only a few times. Assay: immunoSEQ multiplex PCR; the TCRdb copy retains only in-frame clones and omits some. Here the sample spans approximately 75,000 clones, roughly 89% being singletons. The chain is built from TRBV29-1 and TRBJ1-1; D gene unclear. The material sequenced was T cells isolated from PBMCs. This TCR was recovered from a human donor in good health. This CDR3 reads CSVIGGSEAFF. CDR3 bases: TGCAGCGTTATAGGCGGGAGTGAAGCTTTCTTT.